The clone carrying this TCR beta chain was picked up many times. These data are taken from a study of T cells in Graves' hyperthyroidism and ophthalmopathy. V dropped 6 bases and J dropped 6 bases, with 15 bases sitting between them. This CDR3 spans 14 amino acids. What was amplified from RNA transcripts were TCR beta CDR3 regions. Primed by the HTBI set, a first-round RT-PCR was run on the TCR CDR3. In TCRdb, the multiplex PCR reads were re-called with MiXCR into one record per CDR3 protein. The sample lists approximately 350,000 distinct CDR3 sequences; roughly 15% were seen once. The clonotype was recovered from a woman aged 55-70 years with Graves' ophthalmopathy. The chain has TRBV12-3 or TRBV12-4 and TRBJ2-1, with D possibly matching TRBD1 (5 bases). The sequencing sample was made of blood. In DNA, the CDR3 is TGTGCCAGCAGCAGAGAGCAGGGCGGCAATGAGCAGTTCTTC. Protein product: CASSREQGGNEQFF.